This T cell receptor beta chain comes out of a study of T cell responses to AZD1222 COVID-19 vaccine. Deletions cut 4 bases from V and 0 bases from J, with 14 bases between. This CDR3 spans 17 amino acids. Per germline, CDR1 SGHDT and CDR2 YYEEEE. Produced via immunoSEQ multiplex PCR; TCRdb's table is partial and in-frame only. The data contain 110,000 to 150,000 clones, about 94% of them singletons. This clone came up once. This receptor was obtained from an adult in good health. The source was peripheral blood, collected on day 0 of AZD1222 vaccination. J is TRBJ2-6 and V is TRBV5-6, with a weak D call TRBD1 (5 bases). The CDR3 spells CASSRQGLGSGANVLTF. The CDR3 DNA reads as TGTGCCAGCAGCCGGCAGGGTCTCGGCTCTGGGGCCAACGTCCTGACTTTC.